This TCR beta chain was profiled in a study of cytomegalovirus exposure and HLA in healthy donors. Assay used: immunoSEQ multiplex PCR; TCRdb lists only in-frame clones, some missing. This table holds 300,000 to 350,000 clones, around 90% found once. The specimen was PBMCs. This clonotype originated in a man aged 25 to 40 in good health and CMV-seronegative.

The CDR3 is CASSSGTGGPDTQYF. The DNA of the CDR3 is TGTGCCAGTAGCTCCGGGACAGGGGGCCCAGATACGCAGTATTTT. The chain is built from TRBV19 and TRBJ2-3; 12 bases agree with TRBD1. The CDR3 totals 15 residues. CDR1 LNHDA and CDR2 SQIVND come from the germline V gene (reference sequence). V dropped 6 bases and J dropped 4; count of bases not matched to a gene: 5.